Below are 31 T cell receptor beta chains sequenced from a single sample in a study of CD8+CD57+ T cells in acquired aplastic anemia. TCR beta VDJ and CDR3 were profiled, and genomic DNA was the template. In TCRdb, the reads were re-called with MiXCR into one record per CDR3 protein. This table holds tens of thousands of distinct CDR3 sequences, about half found once. The specimen sequenced was sorted CD4+, CD8+, or CD8+CD57+ T cells (not recorded which) from PBMCs. The receptor set was obtained from a human donor in good health, serving as a control.

This sequence joins TRBV25-1 and TRBJ1-2; D not certain. The CDR3 runs 13 residues. CDR1 MGHDK and CDR2 SYGVNS come from the germline V gene. The germline V and J ends were trimmed by 6 bases and 6 bases, with 14 bases remaining between them. CDR3 region: CASSMSGLDGYTF. CDR3 nucleotide sequence: TGTGCCAGCAGCATGTCGGGGTTAGATGGCTACACCTTC.

The gene calls are TRBV25-1 and TRBJ1-1; weak D call: TRBD1 (6 bases). Germline V gene lookup returns CDR1 MGHDK and CDR2 SYGVNS. The CDR3 has 14 amino acids. V was shortened by 4 bases and J by 4 bases, with 13 bases between the two germline ends. The CDR3 sequence: CASSALGGTTEAFF. The DNA for the CDR3 is TGTGCCAGCAGTGCCCTAGGGGGAACCACTGAAGCTTTCTTT.

This chain links TRBV15 with TRBJ2-1; the match to TRBD1 covers 10 bases. The V segment lost 5 bases and the J segment 8 bases; nucleotides outside the gene matches: 6. The CDR3 consists of 14 residues. In germline, CDR1 is LNHNV, CDR2 YYDKDF (reference sequence). The CDR3 region is CATSGGTGEDEQFF. CDR3 in DNA: TGTGCCACCAGCGGGGGGACAGGGGAGGATGAGCAGTTCTTC. The entire variable domain, with the rest obtained from reference TRBV15 and TRBJ2-1, is as follows: DAMVIQNPRYQVTQFGKPVTLSCSQTLNHNVMYWYQQKSSQAPKLLFHYYDKDFNNEADTPDNFQSRRPNTSFCFLDIRSPGLGDTAMYLCATSGGTGEDEQFFGPGTRLTVL.

V gene TRBV29-1 combines with J gene TRBJ1-1, with unresolved D. Trimming shortened V by 4 bases and J by 10 bases, and 10 bases separated the two germline ends. The CDR3 is 10 residues long. Per the germline V gene, CDR1 is SQVTM and CDR2 is ANQGSEA. CDR3 residues: CSVVGYRAFF. The CDR3 bases are TGCAGCGTTGTTGGCTATCGAGCTTTCTTT.

This clonotype was picked up many times. The chain is built from TRBV6-5 and TRBJ1-1; D ambiguous. The CDR3 spans 13 residues. With 1 base removed from V and 1 base from J, the gap between germline ends came to 4 bases. The germline CDR1 and CDR2 sequences are MNHEY and SVGAGI. The CDR3, as DNA: TGTGCCAGCAGTTACTGGACGAACACTGAAGCTTTCTTT. Translating gives CASSYWTNTEAFF.

This clonotype appeared many times. This chain links TRBV4-1 with TRBJ1-1; D may be TRBD1 (6 bases). The CDR3 loop spans 16 amino acids. V was cut by 3 bases and J by 4 bases, with 18 bases left in between. The germline V gene has CDR1 MGHRA and CDR2 YSYEKL. CDR3 in amino acids: CASSQESRGGGTEAFF. The CDR3 coding sequence is TGCGCCAGCAGCCAGGAAAGCAGGGGAGGCGGCACTGAAGCTTTCTTT.

This clonotype was counted once. The rearrangement joins TRBV11-1 to TRBJ2-1; D might be TRBD1 (5 bases). This CDR3 has 15 residues. In germline, CDR1 is SGHAT, CDR2 FQDESV (reference sequence). Between the trimmed V and J ends, which lost 0 bases and 7 bases, there was a span of 13 bases. CDR3 nucleotides: TGTGCCAGCAGCTTAGCAGGGGCCAGTATGAATGAGCAGTTCTTC. Protein: CASSLAGASMNEQFF.

This clonotype was counted ten times or more. The chain combines TRBV25-1 with TRBJ2-3; 10 bases agree with TRBD2. CDR3 length: 15 amino acids. CDR1 is MGHDK, CDR2 SYGVNS, per germline. V trimming: 4 bases; J trimming: 2 bases; junction bases outside the gene matches: 3. Written as DNA, the CDR3 is TGTGCCAGCAGTGCCCTAGCGGGGGACACAGATACGCAGTATTTT. Translating it yields CASSALAGDTDTQYF.

This clonotype was detected many times. The V call is TRBV10-3, the J call TRBJ1-2; TRBD1 is a possible D gene (5 bases). The CDR3 totals 15 residues. V lost 4 bases to trimming and J lost 4 bases, with 16 bases between them. CDR1 ENHRY and CDR2 SYGVKD come from the germline V gene. The CDR3 DNA sequence: TGTGCCATCAGTGGGTACAGGTTGCCGTCCTATGGCTACACCTTC. It specifies CAISGYRLPSYGYTF.

This clonotype was detected ten times or more. J is TRBJ2-7 and V is TRBV11-2; D is unclear. CDR1 and CDR2 from the germline V gene are SGHAT and FQNNGV. With 5 bases removed from V and 2 bases from J, the gap between germline ends came to 13 bases. The CDR3 has 14 residues. The CDR3 reads CASSLGPAPYEQYF. The DNA of the CDR3 is TGTGCCAGCAGCCTTGGCCCAGCTCCCTACGAGCAGTACTTC.

This clonotype was detected many times. This rearrangement joins TRBV4-1 to TRBJ2-7; D is perhaps TRBD1 or TRBD2 (5 bases each). Trimming took off 1 base at V and 6 bases at J, with 16 bases between the two ends. Germline V lookup: CDR1 MGHRA, CDR2 YSYEKL. The length of the CDR3 is 15 residues. CDR3 sequence: CASSQVPGTGTEQYF. CDR3 sequence (DNA): TGCGCCAGCAGCCAAGTGCCTGGGACCGGGACCGAGCAGTACTTC.

The chain links TRBV20-1 to TRBJ1-1; the D is unclear. The V and J ends lost 2 bases and 0 bases respectively, with 31 bases between them. Germline assignment: CDR1 DFQATT and CDR2 SNEGSKA (reference sequence). The CDR3 contains 21 residues. CDR3: CSARRPPAAAPTLLMNTEAFF. As DNA, the CDR3 is TGCAGTGCTAGAAGACCCCCGGCTGCCGCCCCGACCCTCCTTATGAACACTGAAGCTTTCTTT.

This sequence joins TRBV5-4 and TRBJ1-1; no firm D call. The V and J ends lost 4 bases and 3 bases respectively, with 13 bases between them. The CDR3 is 14 amino acids. The germline V gene has CDR1 SGHNT and CDR2 YYREEE (reference sequence). The CDR3 protein is CASSGSGFDTEAFF. Written as DNA, the CDR3 is TGTGCCAGCAGCGGGTCTGGCTTCGACACTGAAGCTTTCTTT.

The chain combines TRBV10-1 with TRBJ2-7, with TRBD1 matching over 7 bases. Trimming removed 8 bases from V and 6 bases from J; junction bases left unmatched: 13. The CDR3 is made up of 14 amino acids. The V gene's germline CDR1 is WNHNN and CDR2 SYGVQD (reference sequence). The CDR3 region has the DNA TGCGCCAGCCAACCAGGGGGAAGCTTTGGCGAGCAGTACTTC. Its translation: CASQPGGSFGEQYF.

This clonotype was seen only a few times. The rearrangement joins TRBV11-1 to TRBJ1-4; TRBD1 matches at 12 bases. V was pared by 5 bases and J by 7 bases, with 17 bases of the junction left unmatched. The V gene's germline CDR1 is SGHAT and CDR2 FQDESV (reference sequence). This CDR3 spans 19 amino acids. The CDR3 sequence: CASSPAGGQGASAIEKLFF. The DNA for the CDR3 is TGTGCCAGCAGCCCGGCCGGGGGACAGGGGGCAAGTGCTATTGAAAAACTGTTTTTT.

As for this clonotype: This may arise from a read error, as a much more abundant clone is one base away. The chain has TRBV29-1 and TRBJ2-2; TRBD2 agrees at 13 bases. The V gene's germline CDR1 is SQVTM and CDR2 ANQGSEA. This CDR3 has 16 amino acids. In DNA, the CDR3 is TGCAGCGCCATACTAGCGGGAGGGCCGCACACCGGGGAGCCGTTTTTT. Encoded protein: CSAILAGGPHTGEPFF.

As for this clonotype: A much larger clone differs from this one at a single base, so this may be a read error. A read error is likely, as this CDR3 ends without the conserved phenylalanine or tryptophan. The chain couples TRBV20-1 to TRBJ2-7; perhaps TRBD1 as D (5 bases). The V end lost 6 bases, the J end lost 1 base, and 19 bases lay between the germline ends. The germline V gene has CDR1 DFQATT and CDR2 SNEGSKA (reference sequence). The CDR3 is 15 amino acids. CDR3 region: CSAAAGSVNSYEQYL. CDR3 in DNA: TGCAGTGCCGCAGCAGGGTCGGTTAATTCCTACGAGCAGTACCTC.

This clonotype was detected ten times or more. The gene calls are TRBV20-1 and TRBJ1-1; D gene ambiguous. V was cut by 4 bases and J by 1 base, with 4 bases left in between. The CDR3 is 11 amino acids. Germline V gives CDR1 DFQATT, CDR2 SNEGSKA (reference sequence). CDR3 sequence (DNA): TGCAGTGCTACCTCGAACACTGAAGCTTTCTTT. This encodes CSATSNTEAFF.

With regard to this clonotype: One base away lies a much larger clone, so this may be a sequencing read error. CDR3 coding DNA: TGTGCCAGCAGCGCCATGGCGGTAAATCAGCCCCAGCATTTT. Its protein is CASSAMAVNQPQHF. The chain combines TRBV5-5 with TRBJ1-5; D is uncertain. V was clipped by 4 bases and J by 4 bases, with 12 bases between them. Germline V gene data show CDR1 as SGHKS and CDR2 as YYEKEE (reference sequence). The CDR3 runs 14 residues.

The chain carries TRBV10-3 and TRBJ2-5; D unclear. V lost 4 bases, J lost 10 bases, and 16 bases lay in between. The CDR3 is made up of 13 amino acids. The germline V gene has CDR1 ENHRY and CDR2 SYGVKD. CDR3 sequence (DNA): TGTGCCATCAGTGGTTCGGTCGGCGCCAGCCAGTACTTC. Its translation: CAISGSVGASQYF.

The chain joins TRBV9 to TRBJ2-5, with D possibly matching TRBD1 (6 bases). Trimming took off 3 bases at V and 1 base at J, with 10 bases between the two ends. The CDR3 is 14 amino acids. CDR1 is SGDLS and CDR2 is YYNGEE in the germline V gene. CDR3 coding DNA: TGTGCCAGCAGCGCTAGCAGGGGCCAAGAGACCCAGTACTTC. This translates into CASSASRGQETQYF.

This clonotype was counted only a few times. The gene calls are TRBV7-2 and TRBJ2-5, with 10 positions matching TRBD2. The CDR3 loop spans 15 amino acids. Germline values: CDR1 SGHTA, CDR2 FQGNSA. The V and J ends lost 0 bases and 5 bases, in that order; junction bases with no gene match: 3. DNA for the CDR3: TGTGCCAGCAGCTTAGCTTCTAGCGGGAGTGAGACCCAGTACTTC. Its protein product is CASSLASSGSETQYF.

Concerning this clonotype: This could be a read error, since a much larger clone is one nucleotide away. The conserved phenylalanine or tryptophan is not found at the CDR3 terminus, so this likely reflects a read error. The chain joins TRBV13 to TRBJ1-3; TRBD1 agrees at 7 bases. The CDR3 loop spans 14 amino acids. Looked up from germline, CDR1 is PRHDT and CDR2 is FYEKMQ (reference sequence). V lost 5 bases and J lost 6; bases outside the gene matches: 7. The CDR3 here is CASSRGQSPNTIYL. CDR3 nucleotides: TGTGCCAGCAGCCGGGGACAGTCACCAAACACCATATATCTT.

This clonotype was picked up many times. The genes are TRBV2 and TRBJ1-3; 8 positions agree with TRBD1. Germline CDR1 is SNHLY and CDR2 is FYNNEI. Trimming cost V 10 bases and J 0 bases; bases outside gene matches: 11. This CDR3 spans 16 amino acids. The CDR3 DNA reads TGTGCCATAAGAGGGACAGGTCCTAGCTCTGGAAACACCATATATTTT. It codes for CAIRGTGPSSGNTIYF.

The J gene is TRBJ2-7, the V gene TRBV10-3; tentatively, D is TRBD1 (5 bases). Trimming pared 5 bases from V and 7 bases from J, leaving 18 bases between. The CDR3 consists of 14 residues. Germline V lookup: CDR1 ENHRY, CDR2 SYGVKD. The CDR3 protein is CAISYQWSPGEQYV. The CDR3 DNA follows: TGTGCCATCAGTTACCAATGGTCGCCAGGGGAGCAGTACGTC.

The genes are TRBV2 and TRBJ2-7; 9 bases agree with TRBD2. The CDR3 has 15 amino acids. Germline CDR1 reads SNHLY; CDR2 reads FYNNEI. The trim removed 6 bases at V and 1 base at J, leaving 7 bases unmatched. The CDR3 spells CASSVTSGSSYEQYF. CDR3 nucleotide sequence: TGTGCCAGCAGCGTAACTAGCGGGTCTTCCTACGAGCAGTACTTC.

This clonotype was detected many times. The chain combines TRBV24-1 with TRBJ2-1, with 9 bases fitting TRBD2. The trim removed 0 bases at V and 7 bases at J, leaving 6 bases unmatched. The length of the CDR3 is 16 residues. Germline V gene data show CDR1 as KGHDR and CDR2 as SFDVKD. CDR3 amino acids: CATSDLGLAGVNEQFF. The CDR3 DNA reads TGTGCCACCAGTGATTTGGGCTTAGCGGGAGTGAATGAGCAGTTCTTC.

The chain employs TRBV7-8 and TRBJ2-7; 8 bases align to TRBD1. This CDR3 has 14 residues. V dropped 5 bases and J dropped 5; count of bases not matched to a gene: 8. Germline-derived CDR1 and CDR2 are SGHVS and FQNEAQ. CDR3 sequence: CASSLTGQVDEQYF. The CDR3 bases are TGTGCCAGCAGCCTTACGGGACAGGTCGACGAGCAGTACTTC.

Many counts were recorded for this clonotype. This chain connects TRBV9 to TRBJ2-7; TRBD2 matches at 8 bases. The CDR3 loop spans 16 amino acids. The V gene's germline CDR1 is SGDLS and CDR2 YYNGEE. The junction had 7 bases not matched to a gene; V was cut back by 0 bases and J by 2 bases. Written as DNA, the CDR3 is TGTGCCAGCAGCGTAGAGAGCGGGAGTTATGCCTACGAGCAGTACTTC. Amino acid sequence: CASSVESGSYAYEQYF.

This clonotype was detected a few times. The CDR3 DNA sequence: TGTGCCAGCAGTGCCCTAGCGGGATCTGTAGATACGCAGTATTTT. Amino acid sequence: CASSALAGSVDTQYF. The gene calls are TRBV25-1 and TRBJ2-3, with 9 positions matching TRBD2. The J segment lost 5 bases and the V segment lost 4 bases, leaving 7 bases of the junction unmatched. This CDR3 region has 15 residues. Germline V gene data show CDR1 as MGHDK and CDR2 as SYGVNS.

The chain recombines TRBV10-2 with TRBJ1-5, with D possibly TRBD1 on 6 matching bases. CDR3 size: 14 residues. Trimming stripped 4 bases from V and 8 bases from J, with 15 bases between. CDR1 WSHSY and CDR2 SAAADI come from the germline V gene. The CDR3 region has the DNA TGCGCCAGCAGTGGCAACAGGGAGGGAAAGCCCCAGCATTTT. This gives the protein CASSGNREGKPQHF.